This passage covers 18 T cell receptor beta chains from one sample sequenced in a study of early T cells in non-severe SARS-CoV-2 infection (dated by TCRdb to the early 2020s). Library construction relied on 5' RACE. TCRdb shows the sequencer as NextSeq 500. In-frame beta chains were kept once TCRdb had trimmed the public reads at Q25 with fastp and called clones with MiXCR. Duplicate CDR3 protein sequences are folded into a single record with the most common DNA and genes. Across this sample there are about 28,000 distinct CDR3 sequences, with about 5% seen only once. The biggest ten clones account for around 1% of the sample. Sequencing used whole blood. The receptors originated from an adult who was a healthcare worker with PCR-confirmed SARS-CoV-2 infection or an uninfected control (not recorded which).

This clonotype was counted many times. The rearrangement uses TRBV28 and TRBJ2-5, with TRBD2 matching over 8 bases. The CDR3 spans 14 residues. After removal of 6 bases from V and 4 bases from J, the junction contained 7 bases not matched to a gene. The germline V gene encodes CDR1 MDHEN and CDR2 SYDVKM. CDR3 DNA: TGTGCCAGCAGCCGCGGGCTAGCGGGAGAGACCCAGTACTTC. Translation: CASSRGLAGETQYF.

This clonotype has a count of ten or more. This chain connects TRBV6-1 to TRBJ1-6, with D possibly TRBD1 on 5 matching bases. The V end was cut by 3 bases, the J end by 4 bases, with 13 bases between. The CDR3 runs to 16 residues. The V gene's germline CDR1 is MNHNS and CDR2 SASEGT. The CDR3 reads CASSEGSGRYNSPLHF. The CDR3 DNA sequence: TGTGCCAGCAGTGAGGGGTCGGGACGGTATAATTCACCCCTCCACTTT.

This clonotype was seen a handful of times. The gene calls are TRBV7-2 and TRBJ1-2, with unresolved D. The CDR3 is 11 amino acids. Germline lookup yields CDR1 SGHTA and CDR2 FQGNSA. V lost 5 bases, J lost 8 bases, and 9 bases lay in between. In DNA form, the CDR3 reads TGTGCCAGCAGCATGACGATGGGCTACACCTTC. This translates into CASSMTMGYTF. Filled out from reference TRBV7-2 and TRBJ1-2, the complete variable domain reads GAGVSQSPSNKVTEKGKDVELRCDPISGHTALYWYRQSLGQGLEFLIYFQGNSAPDKSGLPSDRFSAERTGGSVSTLTIQRTQQEDSAVYLCASSMTMGYTFGSGTRLTVV.

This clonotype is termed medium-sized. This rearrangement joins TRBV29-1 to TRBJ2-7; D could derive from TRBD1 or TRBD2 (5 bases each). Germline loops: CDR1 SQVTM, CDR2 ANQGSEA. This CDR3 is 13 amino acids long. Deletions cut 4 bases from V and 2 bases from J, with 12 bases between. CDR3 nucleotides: TGCAGCGTTGCTTCCGGGGCCACCTACGAGCAGTACTTC. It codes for CSVASGATYEQYF.

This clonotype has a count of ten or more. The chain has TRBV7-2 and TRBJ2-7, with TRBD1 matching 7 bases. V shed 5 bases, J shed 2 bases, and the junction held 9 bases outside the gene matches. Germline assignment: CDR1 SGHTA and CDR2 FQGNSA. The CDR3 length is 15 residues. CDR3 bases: TGTGCCAGCAGCCCCCGGACAGGTGAAACCTACGAGCAGTACTTC. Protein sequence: CASSPRTGETYEQYF.

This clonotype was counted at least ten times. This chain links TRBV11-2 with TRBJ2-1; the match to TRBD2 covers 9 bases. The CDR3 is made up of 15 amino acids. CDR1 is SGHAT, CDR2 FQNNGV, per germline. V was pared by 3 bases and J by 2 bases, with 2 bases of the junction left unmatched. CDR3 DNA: TGTGCCAGCAGCTTGAGCGGGAGGACCTACAATGAGCAGTTCTTC. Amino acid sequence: CASSLSGRTYNEQFF.

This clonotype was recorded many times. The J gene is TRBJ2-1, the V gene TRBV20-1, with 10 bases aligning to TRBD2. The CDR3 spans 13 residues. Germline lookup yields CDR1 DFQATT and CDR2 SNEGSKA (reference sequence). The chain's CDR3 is CSYGLADYNEQFF. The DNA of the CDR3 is TGCAGCTACGGACTAGCGGACTACAATGAGCAGTTCTTC.

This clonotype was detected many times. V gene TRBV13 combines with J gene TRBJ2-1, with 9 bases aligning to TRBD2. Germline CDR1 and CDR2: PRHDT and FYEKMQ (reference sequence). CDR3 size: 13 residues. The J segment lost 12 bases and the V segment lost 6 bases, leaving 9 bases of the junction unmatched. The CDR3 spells CASSPTGLASQFF. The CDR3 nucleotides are TGTGCCAGCAGTCCAACGGGACTAGCCTCGCAGTTCTTC. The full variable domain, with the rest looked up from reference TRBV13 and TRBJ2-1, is AAGVIQSPRHLIKEKRETATLKCYPIPRHDTVYWYQQGPGQDPQFLISFYEKMQSDKGSIPDRFSAQQFSDYHSELNMSSLELGDSALYFCASSPTGLASQFFGPGTRLTVL.

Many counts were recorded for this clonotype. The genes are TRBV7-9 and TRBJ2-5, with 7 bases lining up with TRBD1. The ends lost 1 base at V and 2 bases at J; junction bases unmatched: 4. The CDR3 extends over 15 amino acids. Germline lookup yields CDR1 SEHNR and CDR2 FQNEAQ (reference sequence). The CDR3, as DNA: TGTGCCAGCAGCTTAGAGGGACAGCCTCAAGAGACCCAGTACTTC. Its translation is CASSLEGQPQETQYF. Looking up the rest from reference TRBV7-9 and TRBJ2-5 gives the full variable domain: DTGVSQNPRHKITKRGQNVTFRCDPISEHNRLYWYRQTLGQGPEFLTYFQNEAQLEKSRLLSDRFSAERPKGSFSTLEIQRTEQGDSAMYLCASSLEGQPQETQYFGPGTRLLVL.

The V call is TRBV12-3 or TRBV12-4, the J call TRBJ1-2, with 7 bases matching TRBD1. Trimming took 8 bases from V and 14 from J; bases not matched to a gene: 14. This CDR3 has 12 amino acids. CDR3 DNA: TGTGCCAGCGGATCCCGGGACAGTCTTGGGACCTTC. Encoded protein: CASGSRDSLGTF.

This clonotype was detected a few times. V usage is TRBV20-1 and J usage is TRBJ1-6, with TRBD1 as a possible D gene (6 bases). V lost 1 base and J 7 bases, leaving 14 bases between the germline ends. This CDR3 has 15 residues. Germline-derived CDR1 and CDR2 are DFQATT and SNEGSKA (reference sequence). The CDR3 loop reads CSARGGAGANSPLHF. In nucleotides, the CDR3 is TGCAGTGCTAGAGGGGGGGCAGGGGCCAATTCACCCCTCCACTTT.

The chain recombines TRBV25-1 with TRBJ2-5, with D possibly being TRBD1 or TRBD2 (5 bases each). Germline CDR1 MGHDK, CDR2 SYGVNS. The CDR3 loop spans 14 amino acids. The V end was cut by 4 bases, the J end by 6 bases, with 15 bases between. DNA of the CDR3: TGTGCCAGCAGTGGGGACCCCTCGGTTAAGACCCAGTACTTC. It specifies CASSGDPSVKTQYF.

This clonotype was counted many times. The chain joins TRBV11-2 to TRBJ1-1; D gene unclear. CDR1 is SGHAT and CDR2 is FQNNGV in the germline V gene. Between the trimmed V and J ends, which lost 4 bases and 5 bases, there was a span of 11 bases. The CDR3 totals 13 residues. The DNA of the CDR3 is TGTGCCAGCAGCTCACTGTTAAGAACTGAAGCTTTCTTT. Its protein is CASSSLLRTEAFF.

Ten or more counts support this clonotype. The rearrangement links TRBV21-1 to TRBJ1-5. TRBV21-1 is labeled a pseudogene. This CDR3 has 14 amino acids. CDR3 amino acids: CASIAEGPNQPQHF. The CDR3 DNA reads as TGTGCCAGCATCGCGGAGGGCCCCAATCAGCCCCAGCATTTT.

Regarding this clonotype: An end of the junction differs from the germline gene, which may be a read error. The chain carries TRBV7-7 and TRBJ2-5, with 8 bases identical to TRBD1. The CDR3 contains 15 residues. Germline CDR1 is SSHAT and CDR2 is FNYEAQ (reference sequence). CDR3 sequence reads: CASSLWDRTGETQYF. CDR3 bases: TGTGCTAGCAGCTTATGGGACAGGACGGGAGAGACCCAGTACTTC.

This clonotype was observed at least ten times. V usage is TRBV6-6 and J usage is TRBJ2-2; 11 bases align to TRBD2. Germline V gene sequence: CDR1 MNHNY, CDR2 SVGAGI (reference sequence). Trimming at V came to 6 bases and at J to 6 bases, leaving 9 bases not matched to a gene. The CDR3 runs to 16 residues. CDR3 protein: CASRTTSGGVSGELFF. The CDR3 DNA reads TGTGCCAGCAGAACTACTAGCGGGGGAGTATCCGGGGAGCTGTTTTTT.

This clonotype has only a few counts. CDR3 in amino acids: CASSLVAGRGHEQFF. CDR3 in DNA: TGTGCCAGCAGTCTCGTAGCGGGAAGGGGGCATGAGCAGTTCTTC. The chain employs TRBV28 and TRBJ2-1, with D perhaps matching TRBD2 (8 bases). V lost 5 bases and J 8 bases, leaving 19 bases between the germline ends. The CDR3 totals 15 residues. Germline CDR1 reads MDHEN; CDR2 reads SYDVKM.

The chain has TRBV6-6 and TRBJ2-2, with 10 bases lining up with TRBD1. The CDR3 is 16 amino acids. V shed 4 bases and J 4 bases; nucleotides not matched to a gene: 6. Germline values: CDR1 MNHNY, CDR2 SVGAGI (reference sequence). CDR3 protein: CASSFPGQGITGELFF. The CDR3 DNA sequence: TGTGCCAGCAGTTTTCCGGGACAGGGGATCACCGGGGAGCTGTTTTTT.